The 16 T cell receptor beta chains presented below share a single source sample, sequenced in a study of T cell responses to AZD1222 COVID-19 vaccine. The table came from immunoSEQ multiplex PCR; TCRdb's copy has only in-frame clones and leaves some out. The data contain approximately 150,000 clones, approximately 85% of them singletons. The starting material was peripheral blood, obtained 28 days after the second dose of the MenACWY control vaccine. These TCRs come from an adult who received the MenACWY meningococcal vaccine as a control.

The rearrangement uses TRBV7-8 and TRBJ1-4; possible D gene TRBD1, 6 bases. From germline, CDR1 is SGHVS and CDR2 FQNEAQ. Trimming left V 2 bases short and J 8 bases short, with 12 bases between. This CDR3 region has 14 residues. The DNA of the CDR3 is TGTGCCAGCAGCTTAAGGTCAGGGGAGGAAAAACTGTTTTTT. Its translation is CASSLRSGEEKLFF.

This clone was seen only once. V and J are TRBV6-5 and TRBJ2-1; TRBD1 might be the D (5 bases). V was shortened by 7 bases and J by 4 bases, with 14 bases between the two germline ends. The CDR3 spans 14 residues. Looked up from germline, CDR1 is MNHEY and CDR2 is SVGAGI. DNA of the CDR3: TGTGCCAGCAACCCAGGGAACTCATACAATGAGCAGTTCTTC. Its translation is CASNPGNSYNEQFF.

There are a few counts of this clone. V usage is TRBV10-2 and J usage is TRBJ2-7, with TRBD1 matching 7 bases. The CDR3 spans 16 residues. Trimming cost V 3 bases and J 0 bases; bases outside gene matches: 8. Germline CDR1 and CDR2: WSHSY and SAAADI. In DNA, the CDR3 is TGCGCCAGCAGTGATTCCGGGACAGTCAGCTCCTACGAGCAGTACTTC. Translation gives CASSDSGTVSSYEQYF.

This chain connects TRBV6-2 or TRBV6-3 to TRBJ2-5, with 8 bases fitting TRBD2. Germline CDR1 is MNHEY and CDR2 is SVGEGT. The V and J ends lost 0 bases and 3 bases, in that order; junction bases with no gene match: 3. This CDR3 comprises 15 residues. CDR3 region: CASSYSTRGEETQYF. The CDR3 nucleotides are TGTGCCAGCAGTTACTCGACGCGGGGGGAAGAGACCCAGTACTTC.

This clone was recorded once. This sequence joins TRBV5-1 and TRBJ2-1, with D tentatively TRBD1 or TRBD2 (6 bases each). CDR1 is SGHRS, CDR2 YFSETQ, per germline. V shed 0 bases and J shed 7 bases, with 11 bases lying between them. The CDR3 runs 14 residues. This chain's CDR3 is CASSLGQAGNEQFF. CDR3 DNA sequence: TGCGCCAGCAGCTTGGGACAGGCGGGGAATGAGCAGTTCTTC.

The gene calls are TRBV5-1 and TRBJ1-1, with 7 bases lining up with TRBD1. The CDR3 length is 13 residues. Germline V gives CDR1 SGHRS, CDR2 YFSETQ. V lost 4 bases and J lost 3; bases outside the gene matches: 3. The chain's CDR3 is CASSIDRDTEAFF. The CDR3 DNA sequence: TGCGCCAGCAGCATCGACAGGGACACTGAAGCTTTCTTT. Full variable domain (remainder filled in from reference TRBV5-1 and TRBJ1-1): KAGVTQTPRYLIKTRGQQVTLSCSPISGHRSVSWYQQTPGQGLQFLFEYFSETQRNKGNFPGRFSGRQFSNSRSEMNVSTLELGDSALYLCASSIDRDTEAFFGQGTRLTVV.

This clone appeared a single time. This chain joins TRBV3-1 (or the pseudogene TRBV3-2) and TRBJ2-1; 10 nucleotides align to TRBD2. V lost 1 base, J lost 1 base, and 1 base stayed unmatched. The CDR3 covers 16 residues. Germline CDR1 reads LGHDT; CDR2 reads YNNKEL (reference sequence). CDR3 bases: TGTGCCAGCAGCCAAGGGACTAGCGGATCCTACAATGAGCAGTTCTTC. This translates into CASSQGTSGSYNEQFF.

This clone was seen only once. The CDR3 DNA follows: TGTGCCAGTAAATCCCGGACAGACTCCTACGAGCAGTACTTC. Its protein is CASKSRTDSYEQYF. The V gene is TRBV19, the J gene TRBJ2-7; TRBD1 is a possible D gene (6 bases). This CDR3 comprises 14 residues. Per the germline V gene, CDR1 is LNHDA and CDR2 is SQIVND (reference sequence). V was clipped by 7 bases and J by 0 bases, with 13 bases between them.

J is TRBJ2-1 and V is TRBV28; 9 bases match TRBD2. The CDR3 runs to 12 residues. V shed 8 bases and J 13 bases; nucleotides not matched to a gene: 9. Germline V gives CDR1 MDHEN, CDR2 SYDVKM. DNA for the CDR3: TGTGCCAGCTGCACTAGCGGGCGTCCCCAGTTCTTC. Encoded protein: CASCTSGRPQFF.

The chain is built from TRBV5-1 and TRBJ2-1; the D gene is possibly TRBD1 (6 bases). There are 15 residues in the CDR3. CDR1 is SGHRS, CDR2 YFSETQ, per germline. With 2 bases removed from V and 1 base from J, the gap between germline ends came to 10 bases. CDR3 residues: CASSFGTQSYNEQFF. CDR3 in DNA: TGCGCCAGCAGCTTCGGGACACAGTCCTACAATGAGCAGTTCTTC.

CDR3 coding DNA: TGTGCCATCAGTGAACTCTCTAGCACCCACACCGGGGAGCTGTTTTTT. Translating it yields CAISELSSTHTGELFF. The chain couples TRBV10-3 to TRBJ2-2, with TRBD2 as a possible D gene (5 bases). Trimming pared 3 bases from V and 3 bases from J, leaving 14 bases between. The CDR3 runs to 16 residues. Germline CDR1 is ENHRY and CDR2 is SYGVKD.

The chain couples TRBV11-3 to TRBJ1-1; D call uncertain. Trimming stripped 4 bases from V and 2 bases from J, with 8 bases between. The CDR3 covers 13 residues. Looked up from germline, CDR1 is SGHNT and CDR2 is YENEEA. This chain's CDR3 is CASSYLLNTEAFF. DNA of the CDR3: TGTGCCAGCAGCTACCTTTTAAACACTGAAGCTTTCTTT.

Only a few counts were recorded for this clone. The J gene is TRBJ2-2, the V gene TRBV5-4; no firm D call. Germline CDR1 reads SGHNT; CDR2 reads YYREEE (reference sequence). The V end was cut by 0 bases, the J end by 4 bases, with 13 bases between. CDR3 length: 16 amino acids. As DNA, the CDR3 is TGTGCCAGCAGCTTGGGGTCGGGTCCGGCCACCGGGGAGCTGTTTTTT. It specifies CASSLGSGPATGELFF.

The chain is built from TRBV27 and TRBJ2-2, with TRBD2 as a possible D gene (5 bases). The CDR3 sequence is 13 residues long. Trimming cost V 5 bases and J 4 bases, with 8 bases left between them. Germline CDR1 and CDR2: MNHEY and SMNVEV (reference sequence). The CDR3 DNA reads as TGTGCCAGCAGTGGACTTCGCACCGGGGAGCTGTTTTTT. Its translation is CASSGLRTGELFF.

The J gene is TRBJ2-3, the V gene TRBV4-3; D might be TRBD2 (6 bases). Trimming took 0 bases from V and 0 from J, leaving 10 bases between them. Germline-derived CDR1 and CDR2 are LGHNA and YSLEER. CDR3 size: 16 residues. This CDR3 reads CASSQDFAGSTDTQYF. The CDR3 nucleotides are TGCGCCAGCAGCCAAGATTTCGCGGGGAGCACAGATACGCAGTATTTT.

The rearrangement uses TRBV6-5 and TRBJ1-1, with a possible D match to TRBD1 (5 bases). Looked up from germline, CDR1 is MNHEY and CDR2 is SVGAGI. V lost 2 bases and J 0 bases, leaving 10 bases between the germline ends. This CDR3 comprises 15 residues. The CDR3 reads CASSYNRQLNTEAFF. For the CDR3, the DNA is TGTGCCAGCAGTTACAACAGACAGCTGAACACTGAAGCTTTCTTT.